These 14 T cell receptor beta chains share one sample of origin, sequenced in a study of blood T cell repertoires in COVID-19. This table comes from immunoSEQ multiplex PCR, and its TCRdb copy is limited to in-frame clones, with some not included. Of 250,000 to 300,000 clones listed, roughly nine tenths are singletons. The sample consisted of peripheral blood. These receptors were obtained from a woman aged 40 to 50 who had recovered from COVID-19.

The chain employs TRBV18 and TRBJ2-3, with 12 nucleotides matching TRBD2. Trimming cost V 4 bases and J 6 bases; bases outside gene matches: 11. The CDR3 totals 17 residues. In germline, CDR1 is KGHSH, CDR2 LQKENI. CDR3 loop: CASSLSSGRAGGDTQYF. The DNA of the CDR3 is TGTGCCAGCTCACTCTCTAGCGGGAGGGCCGGCGGGGATACGCAGTATTTT. The full variable domain, with the rest looked up from reference TRBV18 and TRBJ2-3, is NAGVMQNPRHLVRRRGQEARLRCSPMKGHSHVYWYRQLPEEGLKFMVYLQKENIIDESGMPKERFSAEFPKEGPSILRIQQVVRGDSAAYFCASSLSSGRAGGDTQYFGPGTRLTVL.

The chain links TRBV29-1 to TRBJ2-7, with 7 nucleotides matching TRBD1. Germline V gene sequence: CDR1 SQVTM, CDR2 ANQGSEA. CDR3 size: 14 residues. V lost 7 bases, J lost 0 bases, and 9 bases stayed unmatched. CDR3 nucleotides: TGCAGCGCCGCTACCGGGACAGACTCCTACGAGCAGTACTTC. Protein: CSAATGTDSYEQYF.

This chain connects TRBV18 to TRBJ2-7; weak D call: TRBD1 (6 bases). The V end was cut by 1 base, the J end by 0 bases, with 19 bases between. Germline CDR1 is KGHSH and CDR2 is LQKENI. The CDR3 totals 18 residues. The CDR3 region is CASSPQRFGTHGSYEQYF. The CDR3 nucleotides are TGTGCCAGCTCACCACAGCGTTTTGGGACACACGGCTCCTACGAGCAGTACTTC.

The chain links TRBV7-3 to TRBJ2-7, with 7 bases aligning to TRBD2. The CDR3 loop spans 13 amino acids. From germline, CDR1 is SGHTA and CDR2 FQGTGA. V gave up 4 bases and J gave up 7 bases; unmatched junction bases: 7. CDR3 sequence reads: CASSSAGMGEQYF. The CDR3 coding sequence is TGTGCCAGCAGCTCAGCGGGAATGGGTGAGCAGTACTTC.

The chain has TRBV19 and TRBJ2-1, with TRBD2 identical over 9 bases. The germline V gene encodes CDR1 LNHDA and CDR2 SQIVND (reference sequence). Trimming removed 4 bases from V and 7 bases from J; junction bases left unmatched: 8. This CDR3 has 15 residues. CDR3 protein: CASSRREGKGNEQFF. The CDR3 nucleotides read TGTGCCAGTAGTAGGCGGGAGGGTAAGGGTAATGAGCAGTTCTTC.

The V gene is TRBV6-5, the J gene TRBJ2-7, with D hard to call. Per germline, CDR1 MNHEY and CDR2 SVGAGI. V was clipped by 5 bases and J by 3 bases, with 17 bases between them. The CDR3 runs to 15 residues. In DNA, the CDR3 is TGTGCCAGCAGTCCCCTCAGGCCTGTCGACTACGAGCAGTACTTC. This encodes CASSPLRPVDYEQYF.

The genes are TRBV29-1 and TRBJ2-3, with 8 bases fitting TRBD2. Germline V lookup: CDR1 SQVTM, CDR2 ANQGSEA. V was pared by 5 bases and J by 6 bases, with 10 bases of the junction left unmatched. This CDR3 has 14 amino acids. The CDR3 loop is CSVLPGLGFDTQYF. In DNA form, the CDR3 reads TGCAGCGTTTTACCGGGACTAGGATTTGATACGCAGTATTTT.

The CDR3 loop is CASRESGRGTGELFF. DNA for the CDR3: TGTGCCAGCAGAGAAAGCGGGAGGGGAACCGGGGAGCTGTTTTTT. This chain uses TRBV2 with TRBJ2-2; TRBD2 aligns across 10 bases. Germline CDR1 reads SNHLY; CDR2 reads FYNNEI. The CDR3 is 15 amino acids. V dropped 6 bases and J dropped 5; count of bases not matched to a gene: 6.

About this clone: At one end, the junction sequence differs from germline, possibly due to a read error. V usage is TRBV9 and J usage is TRBJ1-2; 9 nucleotides align to TRBD1. The CDR3 runs 13 residues. CDR1 is SGDLS, CDR2 YYNGEE, per germline. CDR3 sequence (DNA): TGTGCCAGCAGCGTAGTCACAGGGGGCACCGTCTTCTTC. Its translation is CASSVVTGGTVFF.

The chain is built from TRBV28 and TRBJ1-6, with D possibly matching TRBD1 (6 bases). The V end lost 6 bases, the J end lost 8 bases, and 14 bases lay between the germline ends. This CDR3 is built from 14 residues. Germline CDR1 is MDHEN and CDR2 is SYDVKM. CDR3 DNA: TGTGCCAGCAGGTTTCCAAACAGGGATTCACCCCTCCACTTT. This translates into CASRFPNRDSPLHF.

This sequence joins TRBV30 and TRBJ1-2, with D maybe TRBD1 (5 bases). The CDR3 consists of 14 residues. The V and J ends lost 0 bases and 5 bases respectively, with 13 bases between them. The germline CDR1 and CDR2 sequences are GTSNPN and SVGIG (reference sequence). The CDR3 region is CAWSVGAQTYGYTF. CDR3 DNA sequence: TGTGCCTGGAGTGTAGGGGCCCAGACGTATGGCTACACCTTC.

This clone was counted a single time. The chain recombines TRBV7-8 with TRBJ2-5; D perhaps matches TRBD2 (6 bases). Germline-derived CDR1 and CDR2 are SGHVS and FQNEAQ. Trimming pared 5 bases from V and 3 bases from J, leaving 19 bases between. The CDR3 is made up of 16 amino acids. This CDR3 is CASSLRAGNSEETQYF. The CDR3 DNA is TGTGCCAGCAGCCTCCGCGCGGGAAATTCAGAAGAGACCCAGTACTTC.

The chain recombines TRBV19 with TRBJ1-2; D possibly corresponds to TRBD1 (5 bases). V lost 3 bases, J lost 5 bases, and 13 bases lay in between. The CDR3 runs 14 residues. CDR1 is LNHDA, CDR2 SQIVND, per germline (reference sequence). The CDR3 DNA is TGTGCCAGTAGTATCCTCAGGGATGTTTATGGCTACACCTTC. Translating gives CASSILRDVYGYTF.

The rearrangement uses TRBV18 and TRBJ2-5; tentative D call: TRBD2 (6 bases). V was pared by 1 base and J by 3 bases, with 18 bases between. The CDR3 is 17 residues long. Looked up from germline, CDR1 is KGHSH and CDR2 is LQKENI. The CDR3 DNA is TGTGCCAGCTCACCACGATCTTATTCGCGGGATAAAGAGACCCAGTACTTC. Translating it yields CASSPRSYSRDKETQYF. The entire variable domain, with the rest obtained from reference TRBV18 and TRBJ2-5, is as follows: NAGVMQNPRHLVRRRGQEARLRCSPMKGHSHVYWYRQLPEEGLKFMVYLQKENIIDESGMPKERFSAEFPKEGPSILRIQQVVRGDSAAYFCASSPRSYSRDKETQYFGPGTRLLVL.